The present TCR beta chain was sequenced within a study of T cell responses to AZD1222 COVID-19 vaccine. This clone was picked up a small number of times. Profiling relied on immunoSEQ multiplex PCR, and the TCRdb table lists in-frame clones only, not all of them. The sample carries fewer than 35,000 clones, 91% recorded once. The germline V gene has CDR1 MNHEY and CDR2 SMNVEV (reference sequence). The junction had 16 bases not matched to a gene; V was cut back by 5 bases and J by 6 bases. The CDR3 contains 16 residues. The origin of this receptor is an adult in good health. Sample: peripheral blood, taken on day 0 of AZD1222 vaccination. The rearrangement joins TRBV27 to TRBJ2-7, with TRBD2 matching over 7 bases. The DNA for the CDR3 is TGTGCCAGCAGTCGAACCGGGAGGAACCCGCAGGCCGAGCAGTACTTC. Protein: CASSRTGRNPQAEQYF.